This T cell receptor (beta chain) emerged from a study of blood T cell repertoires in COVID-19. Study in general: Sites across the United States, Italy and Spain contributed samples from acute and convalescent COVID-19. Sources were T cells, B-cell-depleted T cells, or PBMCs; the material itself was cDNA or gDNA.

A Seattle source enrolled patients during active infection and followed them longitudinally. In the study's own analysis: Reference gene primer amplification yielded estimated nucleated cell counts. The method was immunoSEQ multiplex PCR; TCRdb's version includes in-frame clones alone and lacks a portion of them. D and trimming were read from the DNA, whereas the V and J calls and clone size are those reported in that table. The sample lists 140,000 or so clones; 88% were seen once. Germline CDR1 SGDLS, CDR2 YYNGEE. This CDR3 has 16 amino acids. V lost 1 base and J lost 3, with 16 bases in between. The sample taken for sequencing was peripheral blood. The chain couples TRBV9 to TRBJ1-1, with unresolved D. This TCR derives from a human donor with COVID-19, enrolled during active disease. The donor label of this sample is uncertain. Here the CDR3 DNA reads TGTGCCAGCAGCGTACCCCCGGAGGCATTGGACACTGAAGCTTTCTTT. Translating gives CASSVPPEALDTEAFF.